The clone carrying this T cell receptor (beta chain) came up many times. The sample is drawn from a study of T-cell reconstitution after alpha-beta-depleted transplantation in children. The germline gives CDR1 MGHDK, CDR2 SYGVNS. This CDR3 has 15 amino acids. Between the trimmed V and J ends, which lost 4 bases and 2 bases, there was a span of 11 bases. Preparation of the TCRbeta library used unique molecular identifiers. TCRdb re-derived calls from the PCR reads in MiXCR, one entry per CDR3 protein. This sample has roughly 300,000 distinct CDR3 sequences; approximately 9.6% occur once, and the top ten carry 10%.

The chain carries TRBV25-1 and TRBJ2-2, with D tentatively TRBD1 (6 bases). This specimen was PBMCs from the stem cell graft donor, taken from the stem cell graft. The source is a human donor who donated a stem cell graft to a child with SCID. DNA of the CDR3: TGTGCCAGCAGTGGAGGACAGTTAAACACCGGGGAGCTGTTTTTT. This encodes CASSGGQLNTGELFF.